One sample yielded the 27 T cell receptor beta chains listed below, sequenced in a study of blood T cell repertoires in COVID-19 (dated by TCRdb to 2018 to 2021). The library came from the immunoSEQ multiplex PCR assay. In its TCRdb copy, this immuneACCESS table keeps in-frame sequences only and misses some clones. Where compared with another copy, unresolved V genes explain less than half of these, and the others have no known cause. The sample table shows about 170,000 clones, and 65% to 85% are seen once. The ten largest clones capture approximately 10% of the sample. Sequences were obtained from peripheral blood. The receptors shown here come from a man between 65 and 79 years old with active or convalescent COVID-19.

The chain recombines TRBV6-1 with TRBJ1-5; the match to TRBD1 covers 8 bases. CDR3 length: 17 residues. Germline CDR1 is MNHNS and CDR2 is SASEGT. V lost 4 bases, J lost 0 bases, and 8 bases stayed unmatched. The CDR3: CASSAYRGGNSNQPQHF. CDR3 sequence (DNA): TGTGCCAGCAGTGCCTACAGGGGGGGAAATAGCAATCAGCCCCAGCATTTT.

This sequence joins TRBV27 and TRBJ2-3; the match to TRBD1 covers 10 bases. V lost 5 bases to trimming and J lost 4 bases; unmatched junction nucleotides: 9. The CDR3 length is 16 residues. Germline CDR1 MNHEY, CDR2 SMNVEV (reference sequence). The CDR3 spells CASSLSDRGGPDTQYF. The CDR3 nucleotides are TGTGCCAGCAGTCTTTCGGACAGGGGGGGTCCAGATACGCAGTATTTT.

The chain uses TRBV30 and TRBJ1-2; D is undetermined. Per germline, CDR1 GTSNPN and CDR2 SVGIG (reference sequence). The length of the CDR3 is 12 residues. V shed 1 base and J shed 0 bases, with 3 bases lying between them. The CDR3 nucleotides read TGTGCCTGGAGTGCAGCTAACTATGGCTACACCTTC. It specifies CAWSAANYGYTF.

This clone turned up a few times. The gene calls are TRBV7-9 and TRBJ2-7, with D unresolved. This CDR3 contains 13 residues. V was cut by 3 bases and J by 6 bases, with 12 bases left in between. The germline V gene has CDR1 SEHNR and CDR2 FQNEAQ (reference sequence). The CDR3 DNA is TGTGCCAGCAGCTTTGCCGGGTACTCCGAGCAGTACTTC. This codes for CASSFAGYSEQYF.

The rearrangement uses TRBV7-3 and TRBJ2-1; D unresolved. Trimming took off 1 base at V and 4 bases at J, with 8 bases between the two ends. Germline loops: CDR1 SGHTA, CDR2 FQGTGA. The CDR3 length is 14 residues. The CDR3 DNA follows: TGTGCCAGCAGCTTAATAGGCGGTTACAATGAGCAGTTCTTC. This gives the protein CASSLIGGYNEQFF. Based on the CDR3 plus reference TRBV7-3 and TRBJ2-1, the full variable domain is GAGVSQTPSNKVTEKGKYVELRCDPISGHTALYWYRQSLGQGPEFLIYFQGTGAADDSGLPNDRFFAVRPEGSVSTLKIQRTERGDSAVYLCASSLIGGYNEQFFGPGTRLTVL.

This chain joins TRBV5-1 and TRBJ2-1; D unresolved. CDR3 length: 15 amino acids. Trimming took 6 bases from V and 3 from J, leaving 16 bases between them. CDR1 is SGHRS, CDR2 YFSETQ, per germline. The CDR3 region is CASTASANLYNEQFF. The CDR3 DNA follows: TGCGCCAGCACCGCCAGCGCCAACCTCTACAATGAGCAGTTCTTC.

The J gene is TRBJ2-3, the V gene TRBV6-5, with TRBD1 identical over 9 bases. Germline trimming cut 6 bases from V and 6 bases from J; bases unmatched to any gene: 10. The germline V gene has CDR1 MNHEY and CDR2 SVGAGI. This CDR3 region has 15 residues. The CDR3 DNA follows: TGTGCCAGCAGCGTGGGACAGGGAAGGTTGGATACGCAGTATTTT. Amino acid sequence: CASSVGQGRLDTQYF.

The J gene is TRBJ2-1, the V gene TRBV4-3; 10 nucleotides align to TRBD2. The junction had 8 bases not matched to a gene; V was cut back by 3 bases and J by 3 bases. The germline CDR1 and CDR2 sequences are LGHNA and YSLEER. CDR3 length: 17 amino acids. This CDR3 is CASSQEIAGGLYNEQFF. In nucleotides, the CDR3 is TGCGCCAGCAGCCAGGAGATAGCGGGAGGTCTCTACAATGAGCAGTTCTTC.

The chain recombines TRBV18 with TRBJ2-5; tentatively, D is TRBD2 (5 bases). Germline V CDR1 and CDR2: KGHSH, LQKENI. V gave up 2 bases and J gave up 4 bases, with 8 bases separating them. CDR3 length: 13 amino acids. For the CDR3, the DNA is TGTGCCAGCTCACCAGAGAGCGGAGAGACCCAGTACTTC. This translates into CASSPESGETQYF.

This chain uses TRBV4-1 with TRBJ2-2; the D gene is possibly TRBD2 (6 bases). Looked up from germline, CDR1 is MGHRA and CDR2 is YSYEKL. V lost 1 base and J lost 3, with 21 bases in between. The CDR3 runs to 19 residues. CDR3 DNA: TGCGCCAGCAGCCAAGTGGTCAGACTCCGGGGGAGATACACCGGGGAGCTGTTTTTT. Amino acids: CASSQVVRLRGRYTGELFF.

This chain uses TRBV3-1 (or the pseudogene TRBV3-2) with TRBJ1-1; possible D gene TRBD1, 6 bases. CDR1 LGHDT and CDR2 YNNKEL come from the germline V gene (reference sequence). The CDR3 length is 14 residues. Trimming stripped 6 bases from V and 5 bases from J, with 16 bases between. The CDR3 nucleotides are TGTGCCAGCAGGAGAAGGGGGGGCGCGACTGAAGCTTTCTTT. Translation gives CASRRRGGATEAFF.

This clone was seen at least ten times. The CDR3: CASSLPGTGSSPLHF. Here the CDR3 DNA reads TGTGCCAGCAGTTTACCCGGGACAGGCTCTTCACCCCTCCACTTT. V gene TRBV28 combines with J gene TRBJ1-6; TRBD1 aligns across 8 bases. After removal of 2 bases from V and 9 bases from J, the junction contained 6 bases not matched to a gene. Germline V lookup: CDR1 MDHEN, CDR2 SYDVKM. The CDR3 sequence is 15 residues long. Drawing the rest from reference TRBV28 and TRBJ1-6, the complete variable domain is DVKVTQSSRYLVKRTGEKVFLECVQDMDHENMFWYRQDPGLGLRLIYFSYDVKMKEKGDIPEGYSVSREKKERFSLILESASTNQTSMYLCASSLPGTGSSPLHFGNGTRLTVT.

The chain carries TRBV24-1 and TRBJ1-2, with a possible D match to TRBD1 (6 bases). The CDR3 has 15 residues. Between the trimmed V and J ends, which lost 2 bases and 4 bases, there was a span of 13 bases. CDR1 and CDR2 from the germline V gene are KGHDR and SFDVKD. The chain's CDR3 is CATSDSHRESYGYTF. The CDR3 nucleotides read TGTGCCACCAGTGATTCGCACAGGGAGTCCTATGGCTACACCTTC.

This clone has only a few counts. J is TRBJ2-2 and V is TRBV28; maybe TRBD2 (6 bases). Germline V gene lookup returns CDR1 MDHEN and CDR2 SYDVKM. V lost 8 bases, J lost 4 bases, and 17 bases lay in between. CDR3 size: 15 residues. The CDR3 nucleotides are TGTGCCAGCCGCTCCTCCGGGGAGGCCACCGGGGAGCTGTTTTTT. It specifies CASRSSGEATGELFF. The whole variable domain, remainder taken from reference TRBV28 and TRBJ2-2, is DVKVTQSSRYLVKRTGEKVFLECVQDMDHENMFWYRQDPGLGLRLIYFSYDVKMKEKGDIPEGYSVSREKKERFSLILESASTNQTSMYLCASRSSGEATGELFFGEGSRLTVL.

This chain uses TRBV29-1 with TRBJ2-7; TRBD2 matches at 8 bases. The CDR3 sequence is 12 residues long. Per the germline V gene, CDR1 is SQVTM and CDR2 is ANQGSEA. The DNA for the CDR3 is TGCAGTGTTACGGGAGGGAGCCACGAGCAGTACTTC. Translated, it gives CSVTGGSHEQYF.

V gene TRBV4-3 combines with J gene TRBJ1-2; D not certain. CDR3 length: 14 residues. Trimming removed 2 bases at V and 0 bases at J, with 7 bases between. CDR1 and CDR2 (germline): LGHNA, YSLEER. CDR3 loop: CASSQSTANYGYTF. Here the CDR3 DNA reads TGCGCCAGCAGCCAATCTACAGCTAACTATGGCTACACCTTC.

The V and J genes are TRBV9 and TRBJ1-2; maybe TRBD1 (5 bases). The CDR3 totals 17 residues. Germline V gene data show CDR1 as SGDLS and CDR2 as YYNGEE. V lost 3 bases, J lost 7 bases, and 25 bases lay in between. CDR3 loop: CASSGDGDFYLSGGYTF. In DNA form, the CDR3 reads TGTGCCAGCAGCGGGGATGGGGACTTCTACCTTTCCGGTGGCTACACCTTC.

The V gene is TRBV18, the J gene TRBJ1-5; 7 bases line up with TRBD1. Germline assignment: CDR1 KGHSH and CDR2 LQKENI. The ends lost 4 bases at V and 1 base at J; junction bases unmatched: 7. The CDR3 covers 16 residues. The CDR3 bases are TGTGCCAGCTCACTCCTTGGACAGGAAAGCAATCAGCCCCAGCATTTT. Protein sequence: CASSLLGQESNQPQHF.

Only one count was recorded for this clone. This CDR3 reads CASNPSGTHDQETQYF. CDR3 nucleotide sequence: TGTGCCAGTAACCCCTCCGGGACACACGACCAAGAGACCCAGTACTTC. This chain connects TRBV19 to TRBJ2-5; D might be TRBD1 (6 bases). The CDR3 covers 16 residues. The germline CDR1 and CDR2 sequences are LNHDA and SQIVND (reference sequence). Trimming pared 7 bases from V and 0 bases from J, leaving 18 bases between.

This clone appeared a single time. The rearrangement links TRBV5-4 to TRBJ1-2; 9 bases are a match to TRBD1. After removal of 4 bases from V and 4 bases from J, the junction contained 14 bases not matched to a gene. Germline loops: CDR1 SGHNT, CDR2 YYREEE (reference sequence). The CDR3 contains 17 residues. The DNA for the CDR3 is TGTGCCAGCAGCCCCCCTTCCGGGACAGGGAGTCTCTATGGCTACACCTTC. Its translation: CASSPPSGTGSLYGYTF.

This chain joins TRBV6-2 or TRBV6-3 and TRBJ1-5; 8 bases agree with TRBD1. Germline V gives CDR1 MNHEY, CDR2 SVGEGT. The CDR3 is 17 amino acids. V was pared by 5 bases and J by 1 base, with 10 bases of the junction left unmatched. CDR3 residues: CASSAPLGQGSNQPQHF. As DNA, the CDR3 is TGTGCCAGCAGTGCTCCTCTCGGACAGGGAAGCAATCAGCCCCAGCATTTT.

In DNA form, the CDR3 reads TGTGCCAGTAGTAGCAGGGACAGTGGGTGGACAGATACGCAGTATTTT. Translation: CASSSRDSGWTDTQYF. The V call is TRBV19, the J call TRBJ2-3; 7 positions match TRBD1. The germline gives CDR1 LNHDA, CDR2 SQIVND (reference sequence). The CDR3 extends over 16 amino acids. V was pared by 4 bases and J by 3 bases, with 10 bases of the junction left unmatched.

This rearrangement joins TRBV18 to TRBJ2-3; D call uncertain. The ends were cut back, 3 bases at V and 4 bases at J, with 5 bases in the middle. This CDR3 spans 12 amino acids. Germline CDR1 and CDR2: KGHSH and LQKENI. This CDR3 is CASSPPADTQYF. The CDR3 bases are TGTGCCAGCTCACCTCCAGCAGATACGCAGTATTTT. The variable domain in full, with the rest retrieved from reference TRBV18 and TRBJ2-3, is NAGVMQNPRHLVRRRGQEARLRCSPMKGHSHVYWYRQLPEEGLKFMVYLQKENIIDESGMPKERFSAEFPKEGPSILRIQQVVRGDSAAYFCASSPPADTQYFGPGTRLTVL.

This sequence joins TRBV19 and TRBJ1-5, with D uncertain. Trimming left V 3 bases short and J 6 bases short, with 15 bases between. The germline gives CDR1 LNHDA, CDR2 SQIVND (reference sequence). The CDR3 loop spans 15 amino acids. This chain's CDR3 is CASSMAGGNRQPQHF. The DNA for the CDR3 is TGTGCCAGTAGTATGGCAGGAGGGAATCGTCAGCCCCAGCATTTT.

CDR3 DNA sequence: TGTGCCAGCAGTGGCGTGGCAAGAAGTGGCGGAGAAAAACTGTTTTTT. This sequence encodes CASSGVARSGGEKLFF. The rearrangement uses TRBV7-2 and TRBJ1-4; D uncertain. Germline V gene sequence: CDR1 SGHTA, CDR2 FQGNSA. CDR3 length: 16 residues. Trimming took off 6 bases at V and 8 bases at J, with 22 bases between the two ends. The whole variable domain, remainder taken from reference TRBV7-2 and TRBJ1-4, is GAGVSQSPSNKVTEKGKDVELRCDPISGHTALYWYRQSLGQGLEFLIYFQGNSAPDKSGLPSDRFSAERTGGSVSTLTIQRTQQEDSAVYLCASSGVARSGGEKLFFGSGTQLSVL.

The chain uses TRBV15 and TRBJ1-5; a possible D gene is TRBD1 (5 bases). Trimming removed 6 bases from V and 4 bases from J, with 16 bases in between. Looked up from germline, CDR1 is LNHNV and CDR2 is YYDKDF (reference sequence). This CDR3 contains 15 residues. CDR3 region: CATRVWGGSNQPQHF. Written as DNA, the CDR3 is TGTGCCACCAGAGTCTGGGGGGGGAGTAATCAGCCCCAGCATTTT.

The genes are TRBV7-8 and TRBJ2-7; a possible D gene is TRBD1 (5 bases). V gave up 0 bases and J gave up 2 bases, with 14 bases separating them. CDR1 is SGHVS, CDR2 FQNEAQ, per germline. This CDR3 has 16 residues. The CDR3 loop is CASSLAAAPGPYEQYF. In DNA form, the CDR3 reads TGTGCCAGCAGCTTAGCGGCGGCGCCAGGGCCCTACGAGCAGTACTTC. The full variable domain, completed using reference TRBV7-8 and TRBJ2-7, is GAGVSQSPRYKVAKRGQDVALRCDPISGHVSLFWYQQALGQGPEFLTYFQNEAQLDKSGLPSDRFFAERPEGSVSTLKIQRTQQEDSAVYLCASSLAAAPGPYEQYFGPGTRLTVT.